This T cell receptor beta chain was identified in a study of T-cell reconstitution after alpha-beta-depleted transplantation in children. With V trimmed by 4 bases and J by 7 bases, 12 bases remained unmatched. The CDR3 is 16 amino acids. Germline assignment: CDR1 LGHNA and CDR2 YNFKEQ. Unique molecular identifiers tagged the TCRbeta library. TCRdb ran MiXCR on the PCR reads and lists one entry per CDR3 protein. In the table there are about 610,000 distinct CDR3 sequences, about 10% of which are singletons. This clonotype was detected many times. This sequence originates from a human donor who donated a stem cell graft to a child with acute myeloid leukemia. Sequences were derived from PBMCs from the stem cell graft donor, sampled from the stem cell graft. This sequence joins TRBV4-2 and TRBJ1-4; 7 bases fit TRBD1. The CDR3 region is CASSPQPRQGSEKLFF. For the CDR3, the DNA is TGTGCCAGCAGCCCCCAGCCTAGACAGGGAAGTGAAAAACTGTTTTTT.